This T cell receptor beta chain was sequenced in a study of response to subunit inactivated influenza vaccine. TCRdb passed the RT-PCR reads through MiXCR, listing each CDR3 protein once. The sample consists of approximately 480,000 distinct CDR3 sequences, 9.5% to 13% of them appearing once. This clonotype was picked up a small number of times. What it binds is not known. The CDR3 contains 15 residues. Germline V gives CDR1 SGDLS, CDR2 YYNGEE. The V and J ends lost 3 bases and 2 bases respectively, with 14 bases between them. Study-wide findings and caveats: Every seasonal influenza vaccination brings in few new T cells, the authors suggested.

The receptor was derived from a man in his forties or fifties who received an inactivated influenza vaccine. The chain recombines TRBV9 with TRBJ1-2; D gene uncertain. This specimen was PBMCs from blood, taken 45 days after vaccination. The CDR3 spells CASSARTNMNYGYTF. The CDR3 DNA is TGTGCCAGCAGCGCCCGAACCAATATGAACTATGGCTACACCTTC.